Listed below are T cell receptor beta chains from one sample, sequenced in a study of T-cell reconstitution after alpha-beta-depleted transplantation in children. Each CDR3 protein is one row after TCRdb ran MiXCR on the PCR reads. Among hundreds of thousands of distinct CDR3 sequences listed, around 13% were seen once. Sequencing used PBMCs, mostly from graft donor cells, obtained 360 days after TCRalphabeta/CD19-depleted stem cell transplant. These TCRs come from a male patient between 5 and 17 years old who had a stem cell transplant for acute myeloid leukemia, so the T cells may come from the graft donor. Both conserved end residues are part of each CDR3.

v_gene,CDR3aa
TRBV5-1,CASSLGPGWGNEQFF
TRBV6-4,CASTRQEEFF
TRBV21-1,CASSKVLRACTDTQYF
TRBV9,CASSVKGVAPNSNQPQHF
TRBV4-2,CASSHLPLSGSSYNEQFF
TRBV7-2,CASSPAPGLAGTDTQYF
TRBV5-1,CASSLAGYQETQYF
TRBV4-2,CASSQDPDGGGPDNEQFF
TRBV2,CASSEARGDQPQHF
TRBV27,CASSSQGLAGANEQFF
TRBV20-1,CSAHEGNSYNEQFF
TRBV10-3,CAFSPDTGELFF
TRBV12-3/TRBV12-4,CASSLAPWTYPTYEQYF
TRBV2,CASSHEVNQPQHF
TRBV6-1,CARTLAPHGNEQFF
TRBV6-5,CASSLTGKNTEAFF
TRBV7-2,CASSPGTSGPSTDTQYF
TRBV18,CASSRGGMETQYF
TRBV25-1,CASREFQETQYF
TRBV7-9,CASSYQTSGNSYEQYF
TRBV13,CASSSTSGLRRAGELFF
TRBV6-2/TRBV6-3,CASSYSGTSIYEQYF
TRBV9,CASSVRAYNEQFF
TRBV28,CASSLEWGARDTQYF
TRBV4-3,CASSLLWGVQPNEQFF
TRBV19,CASSSQGGDTQYF
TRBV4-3,CASSLRPLAGGSYEQFF